This T cell receptor (beta chain) was captured by sequencing in a study of cytomegalovirus exposure and HLA in healthy donors. Looking at the study overall: An early release of data contained 70 million to 95 million unique TCRs, which came from HLA-typed donors.

This clone was observed a few times. The antigen remains undetermined. V dropped 8 bases and J dropped 0 bases, with 16 bases sitting between them. The germline V gene has CDR1 MNHEY and CDR2 SMNVEV (reference sequence). CDR3 size: 16 residues. The PCR made use of 60 Vbeta and 13 Jbeta primers. Original data processing: Tens of millions of unique TCR beta chains, some 11 million shared, were counted in a later analysis. Generated by immunoSEQ multiplex PCR, the TCRdb table keeps only in-frame clones and is missing some. V, J and clone size reflect that table, while D and trimming were determined from the DNA. This sample carries roughly 200,000 clones, around four fifths of them seen once, and the ten largest clones take roughly 1.6%. Study results and limitations: In a later analysis, HLA-C alleles had the fewest associated TCRs, DRB1 alleles the most. CMV serostatus was the sole immune exposure data available.

The sequence derives from a man in his fifties or sixties in good health and CMV-seronegative. The rearrangement uses TRBV27 and TRBJ1-4, with D uncertain. Sequenced input: PBMCs. CDR3 sequence (DNA): TGTGCCAGCCCGGTGATGAGGACTGCAACTAATGAAAAACTGTTTTTT. It translates to CASPVMRTATNEKLFF.